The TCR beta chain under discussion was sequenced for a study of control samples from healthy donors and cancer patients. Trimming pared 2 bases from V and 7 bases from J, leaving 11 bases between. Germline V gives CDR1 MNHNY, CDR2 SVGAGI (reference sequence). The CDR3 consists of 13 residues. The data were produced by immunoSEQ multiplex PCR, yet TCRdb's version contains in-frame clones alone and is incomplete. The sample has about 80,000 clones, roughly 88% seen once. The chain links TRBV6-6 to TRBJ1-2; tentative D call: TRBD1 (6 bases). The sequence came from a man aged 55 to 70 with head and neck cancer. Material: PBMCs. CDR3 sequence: CASSYGGAGGYTF. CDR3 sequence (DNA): TGTGCCAGCAGTTACGGGGGGGCCGGTGGCTACACCTTC.